The 22 T cell receptor beta chains below were found in one sample sequenced in a study of blood T cell repertoires in COVID-19 (dated by TCRdb to the early 2020s). The library was built by means of the immunoSEQ multiplex PCR assay. Held by TCRdb, this immuneACCESS table contains in-frame sequences only and omits some clones. Under half of the omission traces to an unresolved V gene where checked; the cause of the rest is unknown. This sample has 350,000 to 400,000 clones in its table, and about 90% of those were observed once. The ten largest clones capture around 2% of the sample. Specimen: PBMCs or T cells enriched from blood (not recorded which). Receptors were obtained from a man aged 35 to 55 in a cohort exposed to, infected with or recovered from COVID-19 (not recorded which).

This chain connects TRBV7-9 to TRBJ2-2; possibly TRBD2 for D (5 bases). This CDR3 contains 13 residues. Germline V CDR1 and CDR2: SEHNR, FQNEAQ (reference sequence). V lost 6 bases to trimming and J lost 6 bases, with 11 bases between them. The CDR3 protein is CASRTAGAGELFF. CDR3 nucleotide sequence: TGTGCCAGCAGAACGGCCGGGGCCGGGGAGCTGTTTTTT.

The V call is TRBV6-4, the J call TRBJ1-2; TRBD1 aligns across 7 bases. V shed 6 bases, J shed 4 bases, and the junction held 11 bases outside the gene matches. The germline CDR1 and CDR2 sequences are MRHNA and SNTAGT. This CDR3 region has 15 residues. The CDR3 DNA follows: TGTGCCAGCAGCGTCGAAGGGGGCGCAGGCTATGGCTACACCTTC. Protein: CASSVEGGAGYGYTF.

This sequence joins TRBV30 and TRBJ2-2; no clear D gene. The CDR3 sequence is 12 residues long. Trimming cost V 4 bases and J 6 bases, with 9 bases left between them. Germline values: CDR1 GTSNPN, CDR2 SVGIG (reference sequence). The CDR3 sequence is CAWNLDAGELFF. As DNA, the CDR3 is TGTGCCTGGAACCTAGACGCCGGGGAGCTGTTTTTT.

The V gene is TRBV19, the J gene TRBJ2-5, with 8 bases aligning to TRBD2. CDR1 LNHDA and CDR2 SQIVND come from the germline V gene (reference sequence). V gave up 6 bases and J gave up 0 bases; unmatched junction bases: 9. CDR3 size: 16 residues. As DNA, the CDR3 is TGTGCCAGTAGCCTCACCACTAGCGGAGACCAAGAGACCCAGTACTTC. Translation: CASSLTTSGDQETQYF.

The chain couples TRBV19 to TRBJ2-3; TRBD1 might be the D (5 bases). Looked up from germline, CDR1 is LNHDA and CDR2 is SQIVND (reference sequence). V lost 5 bases to trimming and J lost 6 bases, with 12 bases between them. This CDR3 contains 13 residues. The CDR3 sequence is CASSRLSGDTQYF. CDR3 nucleotide sequence: TGTGCCAGTAGTCGACTCTCAGGGGATACGCAGTATTTT.

The rearrangement uses TRBV27 and TRBJ2-7, with D perhaps matching TRBD1 (5 bases). CDR3 length: 13 amino acids. The V end lost 5 bases, the J end lost 6 bases, and 14 bases lay between the germline ends. Germline loops: CDR1 MNHEY, CDR2 SMNVEV (reference sequence). This CDR3 is CASSERGLGEQYF. For the CDR3, the DNA is TGTGCCAGCAGTGAAAGGGGTCTCGGCGAGCAGTACTTC.

V and J are TRBV28 and TRBJ1-6, with D perhaps TRBD1 (6 bases). Germline values: CDR1 MDHEN, CDR2 SYDVKM. The CDR3 loop spans 15 amino acids. V lost 5 bases, J lost 5 bases, and 13 bases lay in between. This CDR3 reads CASSLPDRNNSPLHF. CDR3 in DNA: TGTGCCAGCAGTCTACCCGACAGGAATAATTCACCCCTCCACTTT.

This chain connects TRBV11-2 to TRBJ2-2; D perhaps matches TRBD2 (6 bases). This CDR3 region has 15 residues. Germline CDR1 SGHAT, CDR2 FQNNGV. Trimming stripped 3 bases from V and 3 bases from J, with 11 bases between. CDR3 protein: CASSFVGRYTGELFF. For the CDR3, the DNA is TGTGCCAGCAGCTTTGTGGGGAGGTACACCGGGGAGCTGTTTTTT. Full variable domain (remainder filled in from reference TRBV11-2 and TRBJ2-2): EAGVAQSPRYKIIEKRQSVAFWCNPISGHATLYWYQQILGQGPKLLIQFQNNGVVDDSQLPKDRFSAERLKGVDSTLKIQPAKLEDSAVYLCASSFVGRYTGELFFGEGSRLTVL.

The gene calls are TRBV30 and TRBJ1-2; D not resolved. V was trimmed by 1 base and J by 8 bases, leaving 11 bases between them. Germline V lookup: CDR1 GTSNPN, CDR2 SVGIG (reference sequence). This CDR3 contains 12 residues. The CDR3 is CAWSGTWWGYTF. CDR3 in DNA: TGTGCCTGGAGTGGAACATGGTGGGGCTACACCTTC.

The chain combines TRBV19 with TRBJ1-1, with 9 bases identical to TRBD1. CDR1 is LNHDA, CDR2 SQIVND, per germline (reference sequence). The CDR3 runs to 15 residues. V dropped 7 bases and J dropped 0; count of bases not matched to a gene: 6. CDR3 region: CASTPRTGVNTEAFF. CDR3 coding DNA: TGTGCCAGTACCCCCAGGACAGGGGTGAACACTGAAGCTTTCTTT.

The chain recombines TRBV14 with TRBJ1-2; 7 nucleotides line up with TRBD1. The V segment lost 5 bases and the J segment 2 bases; nucleotides outside the gene matches: 5. This CDR3 has 14 amino acids. Germline assignment: CDR1 SGHDN and CDR2 FVKESK. The CDR3 DNA reads as TGTGCCAGCAGCAAGGGACAGACAAACTATGGCTACACCTTC. Its protein product is CASSKGQTNYGYTF.

Written as DNA, the CDR3 is TGTGCCAGCACTCTACAGGGGCAACGGTCCGGGAACACCATATATTTT. Its translation: CASTLQGQRSGNTIYF. The rearrangement joins TRBV2 to TRBJ1-3; 7 bases line up with TRBD1. The CDR3 runs 16 residues. CDR1 SNHLY and CDR2 FYNNEI come from the germline V gene. The V and J ends lost 7 bases and 7 bases, in that order; junction bases with no gene match: 16. The variable domain in full, with the rest retrieved from reference TRBV2 and TRBJ1-3, is EPEVTQTPSHQVTQMGQEVILRCVPISNHLYFYWYRQILGQKVEFLVSFYNNEISEKSEIFDDQFSVERPDGSNFTLKIRSTKLEDSAMYFCASTLQGQRSGNTIYFGEGSWLTVV.

The chain joins TRBV5-6 to TRBJ1-5; D is unresolved. The CDR3 length is 14 residues. Trimming took 6 bases from V and 2 from J, leaving 12 bases between them. From germline, CDR1 is SGHDT and CDR2 YYEEEE. The CDR3 region has the DNA TGTGCCAGCACCCTTAGAGGCGGCAATCAGCCCCAGCATTTT. It is translated as CASTLRGGNQPQHF.

The genes are TRBV7-9 and TRBJ1-2; D not resolved. The CDR3 contains 13 residues. V was clipped by 0 bases and J by 3 bases, with 5 bases between them. Germline V lookup: CDR1 SEHNR, CDR2 FQNEAQ (reference sequence). The CDR3 nucleotides read TGTGCCAGCAGCTTAGCTCAGGACTATGGCTACACCTTC. Protein product: CASSLAQDYGYTF.

V and J are TRBV4-1 and TRBJ2-1; no reliable D call. Trimming took off 0 bases at V and 0 bases at J, with 12 bases between the two ends. From germline, CDR1 is MGHRA and CDR2 YSYEKL. The CDR3 spans 17 residues. In nucleotides, the CDR3 is TGCGCCAGCAGCCAAGATGTCGCGGCGAGCTCCTACAATGAGCAGTTCTTC. It specifies CASSQDVAASSYNEQFF.

The chain joins TRBV5-4 to TRBJ1-1; 7 bases match TRBD1. Per germline, CDR1 SGHNT and CDR2 YYREEE (reference sequence). Losses at the gene ends were 3 bases for V and 5 bases for J; bases not matched to a gene: 10. The length of the CDR3 is 15 residues. The CDR3 sequence: CASSSLKSGGTEAFF. DNA for the CDR3: TGTGCCAGCAGCTCTCTAAAGTCAGGGGGGACTGAAGCTTTCTTT.

This clone was found a few times. This chain links TRBV3-1 (or the pseudogene TRBV3-2) with TRBJ1-5; D call uncertain. V dropped 1 base and J dropped 1 base, with 11 bases sitting between them. Germline V gene sequence: CDR1 LGHDT, CDR2 YNNKEL (reference sequence). The CDR3 has 16 amino acids. CDR3 protein: CASSQGGGRSNQPQHF. The CDR3 DNA follows: TGTGCCAGCAGCCAAGGGGGAGGGAGGAGCAATCAGCCCCAGCATTTT.

The chain links TRBV27 to TRBJ2-7; 10 bases are shared with TRBD2. Germline lookup yields CDR1 MNHEY and CDR2 SMNVEV (reference sequence). The CDR3 runs to 16 residues. V shed 3 bases and J 3 bases; nucleotides not matched to a gene: 8. CDR3 region: CASSLQGLAKIYEQYF. CDR3 nucleotides: TGTGCCAGCAGTTTGCAGGGACTAGCGAAGATCTACGAGCAGTACTTC.

The chain uses TRBV5-8 and TRBJ2-2, with 8 nucleotides matching TRBD1. The ends lost 6 bases at V and 5 bases at J; junction bases unmatched: 9. Germline CDR1 SGHTS, CDR2 YDEGEE. This CDR3 contains 15 residues. The CDR3 sequence is CASNFWDRSTGELFF. CDR3 DNA sequence: TGTGCCAGCAACTTCTGGGACAGGAGTACCGGGGAGCTGTTTTTT.

The V call is TRBV15, the J call TRBJ2-7; possibly TRBD1 for D (5 bases). Trimming removed 0 bases from V and 5 bases from J, with 11 bases in between. From germline, CDR1 is LNHNV and CDR2 YYDKDF (reference sequence). CDR3 size: 14 residues. CDR3 sequence reads: CATSRDTQQDEQYF. In DNA form, the CDR3 reads TGTGCCACCAGCAGAGATACCCAACAGGACGAGCAGTACTTC.

The chain joins TRBV11-2 to TRBJ2-3; the D gene is possibly TRBD2 (7 bases). There are 16 residues in the CDR3. Looked up from germline, CDR1 is SGHAT and CDR2 is FQNNGV. The ends were cut back, 2 bases at V and 3 bases at J, with 15 bases in the middle. The CDR3 DNA reads as TGTGCCAGCAGCTTATTACCGGGGGGCTTTACAGATACGCAGTATTTT. As protein: CASSLLPGGFTDTQYF.

This clone was detected once. The chain recombines TRBV6-5 with TRBJ2-4; 7 bases agree with TRBD1. CDR3 length equals 15 residues. CDR1 is MNHEY and CDR2 is SVGAGI in the germline V gene. J gave up 4 bases and V 0 bases, and 3 bases lay outside the gene matches. This CDR3 reads CASSYSGTVKNIQYF. CDR3 sequence (DNA): TGTGCCAGCAGTTACTCGGGGACAGTGAAAAACATTCAGTACTTC.